A selection of T cell receptor beta chains follows, all from one sample in a study of cytomegalovirus exposure and HLA in healthy donors. Generated by immunoSEQ multiplex PCR, the TCRdb table keeps only in-frame clones and is missing some. The sample contains fewer than 150,000 clones, roughly 86% of which appear only once. Material: PBMCs. The receptors were sampled from a man aged 25-45 years in good health and CMV-seronegative. Each CDR3 is given with its conserved first and last residue.

J: TRBJ2-1
length: 14
V: TRBV30
CDR3: CAWGTSGTYNEQFF

J: TRBJ1-2
length: 16
V: TRBV6-1
CDR3: CASSELASRLLYGYTF

J: TRBJ2-7
length: 16
V: TRBV4-3
CDR3: CASSQDWQYNALEQYF

J: TRBJ2-2
length: 17
V: TRBV11-3
CDR3: CASSLEIFGRATGELFF

J: TRBJ1-1
length: 15
V: TRBV19
CDR3: CASSLDLAANTEAFF

J: TRBJ1-4
length: 15
V: TRBV29-1
CDR3: CSVVEWDRGGKKLFF

J: TRBJ2-4
length: 15
V: TRBV27
CDR3: CASSLAGEIKNIQYF

J: TRBJ2-7
length: 15
V: TRBV2
CDR3: CASSETGAPSYEQYF

J: TRBJ2-2
length: 14
V: TRBV6-5
CDR3: CASSPGQGAGELFF

J: TRBJ2-2
length: 12
V: TRBV27
CDR3: CASSRISGELFF

J: TRBJ2-3
length: 15
V: TRBV4-3
CDR3: CASSQIAGNTDTQYF

J: TRBJ1-1
length: 13
V: TRBV11-2
CDR3: CASARFENTEAFF

J: TRBJ1-1
length: 15
V: TRBV6-5
CDR3: CASSYGTGGDTEAFF

J: TRBJ2-7
length: 11
V: TRBV7-9
CDR3: CASSTGTSGIF

J: TRBJ2-7
length: 15
V: TRBV7-9
CDR3: CASSPREGTFYEQYF

J: TRBJ1-3
length: 15
V: TRBV6-1
CDR3: CASRDPGGSGNTIYF

J: TRBJ2-7
length: 14
V: TRBV6-5
CDR3: CASSYGTLAYEQYF

J: TRBJ2-5
length: 16
V: TRBV9
CDR3: CASSVGAGGPGETQYF

J: TRBJ2-5
length: 13
V: TRBV6-4
CDR3: CASSDLHQETQYF

J: TRBJ2-7
length: 12
V: TRBV5-1
CDR3: CASSLAPGEQYF

J: TRBJ1-5
length: 17
V: TRBV27
CDR3: CASSMGVKQGFNQPQHF

J: TRBJ2-7
length: 15
V: TRBV9
CDR3: CASSVGRQGPYEQYF

J: TRBJ2-7
length: 15
V: TRBV7-2
CDR3: CASSPSGFSSYEQYF

J: TRBJ2-3
length: 14
V: TRBV6-5
CDR3: CASSRDSLLNTQYF

J: TRBJ2-7
length: 14
V: TRBV2
CDR3: CASRTGGASYEQYF

J: TRBJ1-2
length: 14
V: TRBV19
CDR3: CASQTSGTFYGYTF

J: TRBJ2-7
length: 15
V: TRBV7-9
CDR3: CASSLAGTGPYEQYF

J: TRBJ1-1
length: 12
V: TRBV5-5
CDR3: CASSPGGAEAFF

J: TRBJ2-1
length: 13
V: TRBV2
CDR3: CASSATSGTQQFF

J: TRBJ2-7
length: 19
V: TRBV13
CDR3: CASSSGAGLAGIISYEQYF

J: TRBJ1-3
length: 14
V: TRBV9
CDR3: CASSETGVGNTIYF

J: TRBJ2-2
length: 12
V: TRBV4-1
CDR3: CASSQAAGELFF

J: TRBJ1-2
length: 14
V: TRBV7-2
CDR3: CASSLGQGVYGYTF

J: TRBJ2-7
length: 15
V: TRBV4-2
CDR3: CASSQEGGTHYEQYF

J: TRBJ2-7
length: 15
V: TRBV11-2
CDR3: CASSWGLAGDYEQYF

J: TRBJ2-3
length: 12
V: TRBV29-1
CDR3: CSVDTSTDTQYF

J: TRBJ2-5
length: 11
V: TRBV7-9
CDR3: CASSQRETQYF

J: TRBJ2-1
length: 15
V: TRBV30
CDR3: CAWRGGLGTRGEQFF

J: TRBJ2-7
length: 16
V: TRBV27
CDR3: CASSRIFTAVSYEQYF

J: TRBJ2-7
length: 15
V: TRBV7-2
CDR3: CASSLGRGSAYEQYF

J: TRBJ1-3
length: 13
V: TRBV6-5
CDR3: CASSYFMGNTIYF